This entry describes one T cell receptor beta chain. These data belong to a study of long-term antiretroviral therapy in people with HIV. At the survey level, the v3.0 immunoSEQ assay was run. Method: immunoSEQ multiplex PCR; TCRdb's copy keeps in-frame clones and lacks some. Of tens of thousands of clones listed, about 95% are singletons. The CDR3 is 14 residues long. With 1 base removed from V and 4 bases from J, the gap between germline ends came to 10 bases. Germline values: CDR1 SGHTA, CDR2 FQGTGA. The sequencing here drew on unsorted PBMCs, taken 3.7 years after starting antiretroviral therapy. The chain joins TRBV7-3 to TRBJ1-2; D is possibly TRBD1 (6 bases). The source of this sequence is a woman aged 45-60 years with HIV. The CDR3 protein is CASSLNREAYGYTF. For the CDR3, the DNA is TGTGCCAGCAGCTTAAACAGGGAGGCCTATGGCTACACCTTC.